This TCR beta chain was identified in a study of T cells in Graves' hyperthyroidism and ophthalmopathy. RNA transcripts were the template for amplifying TCR beta CDR3 regions. First-round RT-PCR of the TCR CDR3 relied on the HTBI primer set. TCRdb independently ran MiXCR on the multiplex PCR reads; one entry per CDR3 protein. The sample consists of a few hundred thousand distinct CDR3 sequences, less than 20% of them appearing once. Germline CDR1 is DFQATT and CDR2 is SNEGSKA (reference sequence). CDR3 length: 16 amino acids. The V end lost 2 bases, the J end lost 3 bases, and 17 bases lay between the germline ends. Researchers defined stable Graves' hyperthyroidism as no ophthalmopathy progression within 18 months.

This sequence joins TRBV20-1 and TRBJ1-5, with a weak D call TRBD1 (5 bases). The source material was blood. This receptor was taken from a woman in her 30s with Graves' hyperthyroidism. The CDR3 loop reads CSARLPAGRINQPQHF. As DNA, the CDR3 is TGCAGTGCTAGATTACCAGCGGGACGTATCAATCAGCCCCAGCATTTT.